This entry lists 27 T cell receptor beta chains sequenced from one sample in a study of graft-versus-host responses after intestinal transplantation. No antigen has been identified for these receptors. The data were produced by immunoSEQ multiplex PCR, yet TCRdb's version contains in-frame clones alone and is incomplete. Among approximately 89,000 clones listed, roughly 92% were seen once. The material sequenced was unstimulated CD4+ T cells sorted from spleen or lymph node cells, taken before intestinal transplant. These receptors were obtained from a human donor who received an intestinal transplant.

The chain combines TRBV9 with TRBJ1-3; D not certain. The CDR3 runs 13 residues. Germline assignment: CDR1 SGDLS and CDR2 YYNGEE. The V and J ends lost 3 bases and 7 bases respectively, with 11 bases between them. CDR3 coding DNA: TGTGCCAGCAGCGCCCATCGAGGGAACACCATATATTTT. Its protein product is CASSAHRGNTIYF.

V is TRBV11-2 and J is TRBJ1-2; possible D gene TRBD1, 6 bases. Per the germline V gene, CDR1 is SGHAT and CDR2 is FQNNGV. The CDR3 loop spans 16 amino acids. Trimming left V 3 bases short and J 4 bases short, with 18 bases between. This CDR3 reads CASSLLQGSLPYGYTF. As DNA, the CDR3 is TGTGCCAGCAGCTTGCTCCAGGGGTCATTACCCTATGGCTACACCTTC.

The chain combines TRBV18 with TRBJ1-1; maybe TRBD1 (5 bases). This CDR3 has 15 amino acids. V was trimmed by 3 bases and J by 2 bases, leaving 13 bases between them. CDR1 is KGHSH and CDR2 is LQKENI in the germline V gene. CDR3 coding DNA: TGTGCCAGCTCACCTTCGCAGGGCCTAAACACTGAAGCTTTCTTT. This codes for CASSPSQGLNTEAFF.

This chain links TRBV4-3 with TRBJ2-4; TRBD1 is a possible D gene (6 bases). Trimming cost V 0 bases and J 3 bases, with 18 bases left between them. The CDR3 spans 18 residues. Germline V CDR1 and CDR2: LGHNA, YSLEER. DNA for the CDR3: TGCGCCAGCAGCCAAGACTTGAACCGGGACACGGGCAAAAACATTCAGTACTTC. It translates to CASSQDLNRDTGKNIQYF.

As for this clone: Other DNA sequences in the same sample also yield this CDR3. The chain is built from TRBV18 and TRBJ2-5; D might be TRBD1 (5 bases). CDR3 length: 13 residues. Germline lookup yields CDR1 KGHSH and CDR2 LQKENI. Trimming took off 6 bases at V and 1 base at J, with 9 bases between the two ends. CDR3 DNA: TGTGCCAGCTCCCCCCAGGGCCAAGAGACCCAGTACTTC. It codes for CASSPQGQETQYF.

This rearrangement joins TRBV10-1 to TRBJ1-1, with D tentatively TRBD1 (6 bases). Germline CDR1 WNHNN, CDR2 SYGVQD (reference sequence). CDR3 length: 14 residues. The V end lost 6 bases, the J end lost 3 bases, and 14 bases lay between the germline ends. Here the CDR3 DNA reads TGCGCCAGCAGAAGGACAGTCCTCGACACTGAAGCTTTCTTT. Residues: CASRRTVLDTEAFF.

J is TRBJ2-7 and V is TRBV28; the match to TRBD2 covers 7 bases. This CDR3 has 15 residues. The germline V gene encodes CDR1 MDHEN and CDR2 SYDVKM. Losses at the gene ends were 3 bases for V and 3 bases for J; bases not matched to a gene: 8. CDR3 protein: CASSFGSSGNYEQYF. The DNA for the CDR3 is TGTGCCAGCAGTTTTGGTTCCAGCGGGAACTACGAGCAGTACTTC.

The J gene is TRBJ2-1, the V gene TRBV6-1, with TRBD2 identical over 13 bases. This CDR3 has 17 amino acids. V was clipped by 2 bases and J by 8 bases; unmatched bases: 9. Germline CDR1 is MNHNS and CDR2 is SASEGT. The CDR3 nucleotides are TGTGCCAGCAGTGAAAGGAGGACTAGCGGGAGAGGCGATGAGCAGTTCTTC. Amino acids: CASSERRTSGRGDEQFF.

J is TRBJ2-6 and V is TRBV5-1, with 8 bases identical to TRBD1. Germline V gene data show CDR1 as SGHRS and CDR2 as YFSETQ. V shed 4 bases, J shed 0 bases, and the junction held 9 bases outside the gene matches. The CDR3 extends over 18 amino acids. DNA of the CDR3: TGCGCCAGCAGCGGGGGACAGGTTCGCTCCTCTGGGGCCAACGTCCTGACTTTC. It translates to CASSGGQVRSSGANVLTF.

This rearrangement joins TRBV5-6 to TRBJ1-5; TRBD1 matches at 8 bases. V lost 1 base to trimming and J lost 4 bases; unmatched junction nucleotides: 7. The germline V gene encodes CDR1 SGHDT and CDR2 YYEEEE. The CDR3 totals 16 residues. DNA of the CDR3: TGTGCCAGCAGCTTGTTTTCCTACAGGGGGAATCAGCCCCAGCATTTT. It yields the protein CASSLFSYRGNQPQHF.

The chain carries TRBV27 and TRBJ1-2; D remains ambiguous. Germline V CDR1 and CDR2: MNHEY, SMNVEV (reference sequence). The germline V and J ends were trimmed by 3 bases and 2 bases, with 7 bases remaining between them. The length of the CDR3 is 13 residues. CDR3 bases: TGTGCCAGCAGTTTGCAGAAGAACTATGGCTACACCTTC. Residues: CASSLQKNYGYTF.

The CDR3 region is CASSQLAGGPYEQYF. The CDR3 nucleotides are TGTGCCAGCAGCCAGCTAGCGGGAGGTCCCTACGAGCAGTACTTC. The gene calls are TRBV4-2 and TRBJ2-7, with TRBD2 matching 11 bases. Germline V gene lookup returns CDR1 LGHNA and CDR2 YNFKEQ. The V and J ends lost 3 bases and 2 bases, in that order; junction bases with no gene match: 3. The CDR3 extends over 15 amino acids.

This chain joins TRBV5-4 and TRBJ2-1; 11 bases match TRBD1. Germline CDR1 and CDR2: SGHNT and YYREEE (reference sequence). Trimming at V came to 4 bases and at J to 3 bases, leaving 6 bases not matched to a gene. The CDR3 is 16 amino acids. CDR3 loop: CASSGGQGAGYNEQFF. The CDR3 nucleotides are TGTGCCAGCAGCGGCGGACAGGGGGCGGGCTACAATGAGCAGTTCTTC.

Here the CDR3 DNA reads TGTGCCTGGACCCAACGGGGGGGACCCGGGGAGCTGTTTTTT. Its translation: CAWTQRGGPGELFF. The chain uses TRBV30 and TRBJ2-2; TRBD2 agrees at 8 bases. The CDR3 has 14 amino acids. Germline assignment: CDR1 GTSNPN and CDR2 SVGIG (reference sequence). J was trimmed by 6 bases and V by 4 bases; bases with no gene match: 7.

The chain combines TRBV4-2 with TRBJ2-2; TRBD2 agrees at 9 bases. This CDR3 region has 21 residues. Germline CDR1 reads LGHNA; CDR2 reads YNFKEQ. Losses at the gene ends were 4 bases for V and 6 bases for J; bases not matched to a gene: 24. The CDR3 loop reads CASSPTTVWLAGSSRAGELFF. The DNA of the CDR3 is TGTGCCAGCAGCCCAACTACCGTTTGGCTAGCGGGAAGTTCGCGAGCCGGGGAGCTGTTTTTT.

V gene TRBV4-2 combines with J gene TRBJ1-3; perhaps TRBD1 as D (6 bases). This CDR3 is built from 16 residues. Germline V CDR1 and CDR2: LGHNA, YNFKEQ. The germline V and J ends were trimmed by 0 bases and 3 bases, with 12 bases remaining between them. The CDR3 sequence: CASSQDQGSSGNTIYF. In nucleotides, the CDR3 is TGTGCCAGCAGCCAAGATCAGGGGAGCAGTGGAAACACCATATATTTT.

This chain uses TRBV5-1 with TRBJ2-1; D gene ambiguous. V was clipped by 1 base and J by 6 bases, with 11 bases between them. Germline V gene sequence: CDR1 SGHRS, CDR2 YFSETQ. The CDR3 loop spans 14 amino acids. DNA for the CDR3: TGCGCCAGCAGCTTGCTGGCGACTCGCAATGAGCAGTTCTTC. This gives the protein CASSLLATRNEQFF.

The chain combines TRBV10-2 with TRBJ2-5, with unresolved D. Germline CDR1 and CDR2: WSHSY and SAAADI. Trimming left V 0 bases short and J 5 bases short, with 10 bases between. This CDR3 has 14 amino acids. The CDR3 nucleotides read TGCGCCAGCAGTGAGTCGCGGCCGGGTGAGACCCAGTACTTC. Its protein is CASSESRPGETQYF.

The gene calls are TRBV7-9 and TRBJ1-1, with a possible D match to TRBD1 (5 bases). This CDR3 is 13 amino acids long. Germline assignment: CDR1 SEHNR and CDR2 FQNEAQ (reference sequence). V lost 3 bases and J lost 3, with 8 bases in between. The CDR3 loop reads CASSLQGDTEAFF. The CDR3 DNA sequence: TGTGCCAGCAGCTTGCAGGGTGACACTGAAGCTTTCTTT.

The chain uses TRBV19 and TRBJ2-5; 11 bases agree with TRBD1. CDR1 and CDR2 from the germline V gene are LNHDA and SQIVND (reference sequence). With 5 bases clipped from V and 4 bases from J, the junction kept 6 bases outside the gene matches. CDR3 length: 15 amino acids. The CDR3 loop reads CASSSAGTGGETQYF. The DNA for the CDR3 is TGTGCCAGTAGTTCCGCCGGGACAGGGGGAGAGACCCAGTACTTC.

This rearrangement joins TRBV5-6 to TRBJ1-2; 8 positions agree with TRBD1. Trimming took 2 bases from V and 7 from J; bases not matched to a gene: 13. This CDR3 region has 16 residues. Germline values: CDR1 SGHDT, CDR2 YYEEEE. The CDR3 reads CASSFVDRDLSAGYTF. The CDR3 DNA is TGTGCCAGCAGCTTCGTGGACAGGGACCTATCTGCTGGCTACACCTTC.

CDR3 in DNA: TGTGCCAGCAGCTTGGATGGACCAGGGGTAGCCGACTACGAGCAGTACTTC. This gives the protein CASSLDGPGVADYEQYF. The V and J genes are TRBV5-6 and TRBJ2-7; perhaps TRBD1 as D (6 bases). V was pared by 0 bases and J by 3 bases, with 19 bases between. Germline V gives CDR1 SGHDT, CDR2 YYEEEE. The CDR3 is made up of 17 amino acids.

The chain carries TRBV5-1 and TRBJ2-5, with D perhaps TRBD2 (6 bases). CDR1 and CDR2 (germline): SGHRS, YFSETQ. V was cut by 3 bases and J by 3 bases, with 12 bases left in between. The CDR3 loop spans 14 amino acids. CDR3 nucleotides: TGCGCCAGCAGCTATGCTGGAGGGGAAGAGACCCAGTACTTC. It specifies CASSYAGGEETQYF.

The chain joins TRBV15 to TRBJ1-2, with D maybe TRBD1 (5 bases). V was trimmed by 4 bases and J by 2 bases, leaving 14 bases between them. Germline CDR1 reads LNHNV; CDR2 reads YYDKDF (reference sequence). CDR3 length equals 15 residues. The CDR3 DNA sequence: TGTGCCACCAGCATAGGCGGGGACGGAAACTATGGCTACACCTTC. Amino acid sequence: CATSIGGDGNYGYTF.

The genes are TRBV30 and TRBJ1-2; TRBD1 might be the D (5 bases). Germline CDR1 GTSNPN, CDR2 SVGIG (reference sequence). V lost 2 bases and J lost 4, with 11 bases in between. CDR3 length equals 13 residues. CDR3 region: CAWSRQILYGYTF. In DNA form, the CDR3 reads TGTGCCTGGAGTCGACAGATCCTCTATGGCTACACCTTC.

J is TRBJ1-3 and V is TRBV27; 8 bases fit TRBD1. The CDR3 is made up of 15 amino acids. CDR1 is MNHEY and CDR2 is SMNVEV in the germline V gene (reference sequence). Trimming at V came to 6 bases and at J to 4 bases, leaving 8 bases not matched to a gene. The CDR3 DNA is TGTGCCAGCAGGAACCAGGGGGCCTCCGGAAACACCATATATTTT. Translation gives CASRNQGASGNTIYF.

The chain joins TRBV11-2 to TRBJ1-2; D is unresolved. V lost 4 bases and J 4 bases, leaving 13 bases between the germline ends. The germline CDR1 and CDR2 sequences are SGHAT and FQNNGV. The CDR3 runs 14 residues. The CDR3: CASSSGLSSYGYTF. The CDR3 coding sequence is TGTGCCAGCAGCTCCGGACTTTCCAGCTATGGCTACACCTTC.